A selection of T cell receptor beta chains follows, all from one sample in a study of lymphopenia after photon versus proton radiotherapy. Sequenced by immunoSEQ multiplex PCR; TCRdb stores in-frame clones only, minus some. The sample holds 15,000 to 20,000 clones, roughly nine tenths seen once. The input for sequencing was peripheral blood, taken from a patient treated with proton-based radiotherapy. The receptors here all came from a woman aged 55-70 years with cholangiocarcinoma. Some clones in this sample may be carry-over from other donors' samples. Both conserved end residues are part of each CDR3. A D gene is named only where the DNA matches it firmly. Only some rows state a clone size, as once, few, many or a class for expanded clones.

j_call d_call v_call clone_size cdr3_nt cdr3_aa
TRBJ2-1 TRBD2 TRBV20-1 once TGCAGTGGTGCGGGAGATCGTGAGCAGTTCTTC CSGAGDREQFF
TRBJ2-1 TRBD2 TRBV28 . TGTGCCAGCAGTTTATCAGCGGGAGGAGTAAATGAGCAGTTCTTC CASSLSAGGVNEQFF
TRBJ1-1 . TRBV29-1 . TGCAGCGTTGAAAACGATGTGGGGGGCACTGAAGCTTTCTTT CSVENDVGGTEAFF
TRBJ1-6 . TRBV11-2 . TGTGCCAGCAGCGTGACAGCTCTGAATTCACCCCTCCACTTT CASSVTALNSPLHF
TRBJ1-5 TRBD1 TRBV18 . TGTGCCAGCTCACCGGGACAGGGGGAGCCCCAGCATTTT CASSPGQGEPQHF
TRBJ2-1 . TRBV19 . TGTGCCAGTAGTCTGGGGGCGCCTATCTACAATGAGCAGTTCTTC CASSLGAPIYNEQFF
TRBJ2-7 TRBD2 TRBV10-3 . TGTGCCATCAGTGGGCCTAGCGGGACCCCCTACGAGCAGTACTTC CAISGPSGTPYEQYF
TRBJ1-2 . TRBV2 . TGTGCCAGCAGTGAACGGGGGTATGGCTACACCTTC CASSERGYGYTF
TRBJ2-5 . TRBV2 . TGTGCCAGCAGTGAAGACTTGGCCCTCTCCGAAGAAGAGACCCAGTACTTC CASSEDLALSEEETQYF
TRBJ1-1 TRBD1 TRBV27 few TGTGCCAGCAGACAATGGACAGGCACTTTACTTAACACTGAAGCTTTCTTT CASRQWTGTLLNTEAFF
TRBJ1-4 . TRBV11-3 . TGTGCCAGTGAAGTAGGGGGGGAGGATGAAAAACTGTTTTTT CASEVGGEDEKLFF
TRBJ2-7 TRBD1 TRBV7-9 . TGTGCCAGCAGCCGTGGACAGGGCCACGAGCAGTACTTC CASSRGQGHEQYF
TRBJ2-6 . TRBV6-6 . TGTGCCAGCAGGCTGGACAGTAGCTCTGGGGCCAACGTCCTGACTTTC CASRLDSSSGANVLTF
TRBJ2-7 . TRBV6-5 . TGTGCCAGCAGTCCCCGGAAGGGTTCCTACGAGCAGTACTTC CASSPRKGSYEQYF
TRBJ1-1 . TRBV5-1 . TGCGCCAGCAGCTTGGGCGGAGACACTGAAGCTTTCTTT CASSLGGDTEAFF
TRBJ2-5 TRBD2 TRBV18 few TGTGCCAGCACCTCCGGGGGGGCGGAAGAGACCCAGTACTTC CASTSGGAEETQYF
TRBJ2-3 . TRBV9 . TGTGCCAGCAGCGTAGCTACGGGTTTTACAGATACGCAGTATTTT CASSVATGFTDTQYF
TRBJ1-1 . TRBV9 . TGTGCCAGCAGCGTGGGACGGCTGAACACTGAAGCTTTCTTT CASSVGRLNTEAFF